These 23 T cell receptor beta chains share one sample of origin, sequenced in a study of CD8+CD57+ T cells in acquired aplastic anemia. The authors sequenced patients whose flow cytometry had shown CD8+CD57+ cell expansion. Genomic DNA templated the TCR beta VDJ and CDR3 profiling. TCRdb redid the calling of the reads with MiXCR, one entry per CDR3 protein. The data hold about 98,000 distinct CDR3 sequences, with 65% to 70% observed a single time. The sequenced material came from sorted CD4+, CD8+, or CD8+CD57+ T cells (not recorded which) from PBMCs. The receptors were gathered from a human donor with aplastic anemia.

A remark on this clonotype: One end of the junction does not line up with germline, which may come from a read error. The chain combines TRBV7-9 with TRBJ2-3; D may be TRBD2 (5 bases). Germline V lookup: CDR1 SEHNR, CDR2 FQNEAQ (reference sequence). There are 12 residues in the CDR3. CDR3 residues: CASSPSLDTQYF. Written as DNA, the CDR3 is TGCGCCAGCAGCCCTAGCTTAGATACGCAGTATTTT.

This clonotype was counted a few times. This sequence joins TRBV10-2 and TRBJ2-7; D perhaps matches TRBD1 (6 bases). The ends were cut back, 8 bases at V and 6 bases at J, with 14 bases in the middle. The CDR3 covers 12 residues. Germline V lookup: CDR1 WSHSY, CDR2 SAAADI. In DNA form, the CDR3 reads TGCGCCAGCGCTCAGGGGACCCTCGAGCAGTACTTC. Its translation: CASAQGTLEQYF.

V is TRBV20-1 and J is TRBJ1-2; possible D gene TRBD1, 5 bases. The CDR3 length is 13 residues. Trimming shortened V by 5 bases and J by 4 bases, and 14 bases separated the two germline ends. Looked up from germline, CDR1 is DFQATT and CDR2 is SNEGSKA (reference sequence). The CDR3 reads CSARTGTGYGYTF. The CDR3 bases are TGCAGTGCTCGTACCGGGACGGGCTATGGCTACACCTTC.

This chain uses TRBV7-2 with TRBJ2-7, with 9 bases aligning to TRBD1. Trimming took 5 bases from V and 3 from J; bases not matched to a gene: 8. The CDR3 contains 15 residues. Germline CDR1 SGHTA, CDR2 FQGNSA. CDR3 residues: CASSPRQGVIYEQYF. CDR3 nucleotides: TGTGCCAGCAGCCCTCGACAGGGGGTGATCTACGAGCAGTACTTC.

In its sample, this clonotype was seen once. The chain uses TRBV20-1 and TRBJ2-5, with 8 nucleotides matching TRBD2. The J call may be wrong; the DNA end is better matched by TRBJ2-1. From germline, CDR1 is DFQATT and CDR2 SNEGSKA (reference sequence). The CDR3 spans 13 residues. CDR3 sequence (DNA): TGCAGTGCTAGAGCGGGAGGGAGGTATGAGCAGTTCTTC. This gives the protein CSARAGGRYEQFF.

This clonotype has a handful of counts. V usage is TRBV24-1 and J usage is TRBJ2-2, with TRBD1 matching over 7 bases. Losses at the gene ends were 2 bases for V and 7 bases for J; bases not matched to a gene: 6. Germline CDR1 reads KGHDR; CDR2 reads SFDVKD. The CDR3 spans 15 residues. This CDR3 is CATSDWPTGIGELFF. As DNA, the CDR3 is TGTGCCACCAGTGATTGGCCGACAGGGATCGGGGAGCTGTTTTTT.

In nucleotides, the CDR3 is TGCAGTGCTCCCCCGGGCGGGAGGGTCACAGATACGCAGTATTTT. This translates into CSAPPGGRVTDTQYF. The chain carries TRBV20-1 and TRBJ2-3, with 9 nucleotides matching TRBD2. The germline gives CDR1 DFQATT, CDR2 SNEGSKA (reference sequence). V lost 5 bases to trimming and J lost 2 bases; unmatched junction nucleotides: 8. The CDR3 runs 15 residues.

This clonotype was counted many times. This chain connects TRBV5-1 to TRBJ2-3; D perhaps matches TRBD1 (5 bases). This CDR3 spans 16 amino acids. V was cut by 3 bases and J by 1 base, with 15 bases left in between. The germline CDR1 and CDR2 sequences are SGHRS and YFSETQ. CDR3 sequence (DNA): TGCGCCAGCAGCTCTTACAGGTCCCCTGGCACAGATACGCAGTATTTT. Its translation is CASSSYRSPGTDTQYF.

This clonotype was seen repeatedly, ten times or more. This chain links TRBV11-2 with TRBJ2-1, with D perhaps matching TRBD2 (5 bases). V lost 8 bases and J 0 bases, leaving 11 bases between the germline ends. The CDR3 loop spans 14 amino acids. Looked up from germline, CDR1 is SGHAT and CDR2 is FQNNGV. The CDR3 bases are TGTGCCAGCCACCGGGGTAGCTCCTACAATGAGCAGTTCTTC. It translates to CASHRGSSYNEQFF.

This sequence joins TRBV4-2 and TRBJ2-3, with a tentative D call TRBD1 (6 bases). The CDR3 sequence is 16 residues long. Germline values: CDR1 LGHNA, CDR2 YNFKEQ. Trimming removed 5 bases from V and 5 bases from J, with 20 bases in between. CDR3 in DNA: TGTGCCAGCAGCACCGGACAGTCCCAACGAGGAGATACGCAGTATTTT. This sequence encodes CASSTGQSQRGDTQYF.

This chain links TRBV5-1 with TRBJ1-1; TRBD1 agrees at 12 bases. Germline values: CDR1 SGHRS, CDR2 YFSETQ. Trimming at V came to 3 bases and at J to 4 bases, leaving 10 bases not matched to a gene. The CDR3 totals 17 residues. The DNA for the CDR3 is TGCGCCAGCAGCTGGACGGGACAGGGGGCGTCGTCCACTGAAGCTTTCTTT. Its protein is CASSWTGQGASSTEAFF.

This rearrangement joins TRBV20-1 to TRBJ2-7, with 10 bases lining up with TRBD2. CDR1 and CDR2 (germline): DFQATT, SNEGSKA (reference sequence). CDR3 length: 14 residues. V lost 1 base to trimming and J lost 7 bases; unmatched junction nucleotides: 7. This CDR3 reads CSARGLAGLPEQYF. CDR3 sequence (DNA): TGCAGTGCTAGAGGACTAGCGGGCCTTCCGGAGCAGTACTTC.

The rearrangement uses TRBV14 and TRBJ1-4; D is unclear. CDR1 SGHDN and CDR2 FVKESK come from the germline V gene. V gave up 5 bases and J gave up 0 bases, with 7 bases separating them. This CDR3 has 14 residues. The DNA of the CDR3 is TGTGCCAGCAGCGGTGAAGCAACTAATGAAAAACTGTTTTTT. Amino acid sequence: CASSGEATNEKLFF.

The chain carries TRBV2 and TRBJ2-1, with 9 bases lining up with TRBD2. Germline values: CDR1 SNHLY, CDR2 FYNNEI. The ends lost 0 bases at V and 10 bases at J; junction bases unmatched: 4. CDR3 length equals 14 residues. This chain's CDR3 is CASSEARRGGEQFF. CDR3 bases: TGTGCCAGCAGTGAAGCACGGCGGGGGGGAGAGCAGTTCTTC. Complete variable domain (other parts from reference TRBV2 and TRBJ2-1): EPEVTQTPSHQVTQMGQEVILRCVPISNHLYFYWYRQILGQKVEFLVSFYNNEISEKSEIFDDQFSVERPDGSNFTLKIRSTKLEDSAMYFCASSEARRGGEQFFGPGTRLTVL.

This clonotype has just a few counts. V gene TRBV19 combines with J gene TRBJ1-6; D unclear. CDR3 size: 15 residues. V lost 3 bases and J 7 bases, leaving 13 bases between the germline ends. CDR1 is LNHDA and CDR2 is SQIVND in the germline V gene (reference sequence). The CDR3 nucleotides read TGTGCCAGTAGTATGTCCTCGGGAGACAATTCACCCCTCCACTTT. Residues: CASSMSSGDNSPLHF.

This clonotype was seen just once. V is TRBV10-2 and J is TRBJ2-5, with D possibly being TRBD2 (5 bases). This CDR3 is built from 18 residues. Germline V gene lookup returns CDR1 WSHSY and CDR2 SAAADI. Trimming stripped 2 bases from V and 3 bases from J, with 22 bases between. The CDR3 here is CASSEGSSWGLGKETQYF. The CDR3, as DNA: TGCGCCAGCAGTGAGGGGAGTAGTTGGGGTTTGGGTAAAGAGACCCAGTACTTC.

V gene TRBV29-1 combines with J gene TRBJ1-5, with D maybe TRBD1 (5 bases). Germline CDR1 and CDR2: SQVTM and ANQGSEA. Between the trimmed V and J ends, which lost 5 bases and 0 bases, there was a span of 11 bases. This CDR3 contains 14 residues. CDR3 loop: CSVRDLDSNQPQHF. The CDR3 nucleotides are TGCAGCGTTCGGGACCTAGATAGCAATCAGCCCCAGCATTTT.

This clonotype was detected only once. This sequence joins TRBV20-1 and TRBJ2-7; 8 nucleotides agree with TRBD1. The J segment lost 0 bases and the V segment lost 5 bases, leaving 12 bases of the junction unmatched. Per germline, CDR1 DFQATT and CDR2 SNEGSKA (reference sequence). This CDR3 is built from 16 residues. The CDR3 protein is CSAVGRGPSDSYEQYF. The CDR3 bases are TGCAGTGCTGTAGGCAGGGGGCCCTCCGACTCCTACGAGCAGTACTTC.

The V and J genes are TRBV19 and TRBJ1-2; maybe TRBD1 (6 bases). The V end lost 4 bases, the J end lost 1 base, and 16 bases lay between the germline ends. There are 16 residues in the CDR3. Germline lookup yields CDR1 LNHDA and CDR2 SQIVND (reference sequence). In DNA form, the CDR3 reads TGTGCCAGTAGTACCAGTCCAGGGGACCATAACTATGGCTACACCTTC. It encodes CASSTSPGDHNYGYTF. Full variable domain (missing parts from reference TRBV19 and TRBJ1-2): DGGITQSPKYLFRKEGQNVTLSCEQNLNHDAMYWYRQDPGQGLRLIYYSQIVNDFQKGDIAEGYSVSREKKESFPLTVTSAQKNPTAFYLCASSTSPGDHNYGYTFGSGTRLTVV.

The rearrangement uses TRBV6-1 and TRBJ2-1; D possibly corresponds to TRBD2 (5 bases). Germline values: CDR1 MNHNS, CDR2 SASEGT. CDR3 size: 14 residues. Trimming pared 4 bases from V and 5 bases from J, leaving 12 bases between. For the CDR3, the DNA is TGTGCCAGCAGTGCAACCCGGGGTGACAATGAGCAGTTCTTC. Residues: CASSATRGDNEQFF.

The chain has TRBV10-3 and TRBJ1-6; a weak D match, TRBD1 (5 bases). Trimming left V 7 bases short and J 8 bases short, with 12 bases between. CDR1 and CDR2 from the germline V gene are ENHRY and SYGVKD. The CDR3 sequence is 13 residues long. CDR3: CAINIDRDSPLHF. CDR3 bases: TGTGCCATCAATATTGACAGAGATTCACCCCTCCACTTT.

As regards this clonotype: Since a much larger clone is just one base distant, this may be a read error. The rearrangement links TRBV6-2 or TRBV6-3 to TRBJ2-7; 9 positions agree with TRBD1. The CDR3 is made up of 16 amino acids. From germline, CDR1 is MNHEY and CDR2 SVGEGT. CDR3 region: CASNYTQDRGYYEQYF. The CDR3 DNA reads TGTGCCAGCAATTACACGCAGGACAGGGGCTATTACGAGCAGTACTTC.

The chain recombines TRBV13 with TRBJ2-7, with 11 bases aligning to TRBD1. The CDR3 runs to 16 residues. CDR1 is PRHDT and CDR2 is FYEKMQ in the germline V gene (reference sequence). Germline trimming cut 0 bases from V and 3 bases from J; bases unmatched to any gene: 4. The CDR3 is CASSLGGGTGGYEQYF. The CDR3 DNA is TGTGCCAGCAGCTTAGGAGGCGGGACAGGGGGCTACGAGCAGTACTTC.